This T cell receptor (beta chain) was profiled in a study of blood T cell repertoires in COVID-19. This CDR3 spans 14 amino acids. Per the germline V gene, CDR1 is WSHSY and CDR2 is SAAADI. Trimming at V came to 4 bases and at J to 10 bases, leaving 10 bases not matched to a gene. This table comes from immunoSEQ multiplex PCR, and its TCRdb copy is limited to in-frame clones, with some not included. The data show a few hundred thousand clones, 85% to 90% seen once. Sequencing was carried out using peripheral blood. This TCR derives from a man aged 50-60 years with acute or convalescent COVID-19. This chain connects TRBV10-2 to TRBJ1-2; 9 bases map to TRBD1. The CDR3 DNA reads as TGCGCCAGCAGTGCCGCCGGGACAGGGATTTTCTACACCTTC. This sequence encodes CASSAAGTGIFYTF.